This T cell receptor (beta chain) was retrieved from a study of shared clonotypes between healthy human individuals. On the study more broadly: Aged between 18 and 49, the donors were a couple of women and a few men.

Findings and caveats of the study: The authors expected sequencing depth to affect clonotype sharing among donors. Enrolling few donors narrowed the genetic and exposure-history diversity that was represented.

The CDR3 is 11 residues long. The V and J ends lost 4 bases and 4 bases respectively, with 3 bases between them. Germline CDR1 WSHSY, CDR2 SAAADI. A CD45RA+ naive subset and a CD45RA-negative memory subset were split from CD4+ cells. The repertoire was sequenced with immunoSEQ multiplex PCR; TCRdb's copy has only in-frame clones and lacks some. The sample carries 2 million to 2.5 million clones, 93% recorded once. Details on this clone: The antigen is not known.

This TCR derives from a man between 18 and 29 years old in good health. Some clones in this sample may be carry-over from other donors' samples. The sample taken for sequencing was naive CD4+ T cells from PBMCs. Subset defined: CD45RA+ positively selected. V is TRBV10-2 and J is TRBJ2-3, with D unresolved. DNA for the CDR3: TGCGCCAGCAGTGCCGCAGATACGCAGTATTTT. It yields the protein CASSAADTQYF.